A single sample gave rise to the 26 T cell receptor beta chains below, sequenced in a study of cytomegalovirus exposure and HLA in healthy donors. Primers included in the PCR were 60 Vbeta and 13 Jbeta primers. Profiling relied on immunoSEQ multiplex PCR, and the TCRdb table lists in-frame clones only, not all of them. The table records 150,000 to 200,000 clones, 60% to 80% of them present only once. Sequencing was performed on PBMCs. The receptors here all came from a man aged 18 to 30 in good health and CMV-seropositive.

The CDR3 nucleotides are TGTGCCAGCAGTCAAGCATACAACTATGGCTACACCTTC. The encoded protein is CASSQAYNYGYTF. The chain uses TRBV27 and TRBJ1-2, with D unresolved. CDR1 is MNHEY, CDR2 SMNVEV, per germline (reference sequence). V was cut by 5 bases and J by 2 bases, with 9 bases left in between. The CDR3 covers 13 residues.

This sequence joins TRBV27 and TRBJ2-5; TRBD2 might be the D (5 bases). V was clipped by 7 bases and J by 2 bases, with 11 bases between them. The germline gives CDR1 MNHEY, CDR2 SMNVEV (reference sequence). The CDR3 has 13 residues. In DNA form, the CDR3 reads TGTGCCAGCAATCATGGCGGGCAAGAGACCCAGTACTTC. This gives the protein CASNHGGQETQYF.

This clone was found a few times. The rearrangement links TRBV19 to TRBJ1-5, with 7 nucleotides matching TRBD1. This CDR3 region has 15 residues. V was pared by 2 bases and J by 6 bases, with 7 bases of the junction left unmatched. The germline V gene encodes CDR1 LNHDA and CDR2 SQIVND (reference sequence). The CDR3 bases are TGTGCCAGTAGTATAAACAGGGGAAGCGGTCAGCCCCAGCATTTT. This sequence encodes CASSINRGSGQPQHF.

The rearrangement joins TRBV14 to TRBJ2-5; TRBD1 agrees at 8 bases. V dropped 6 bases and J dropped 3; count of bases not matched to a gene: 3. Germline V gene sequence: CDR1 SGHDN, CDR2 FVKESK. The CDR3 consists of 13 residues. CDR3: CASRYRGEETQYF. The CDR3 DNA is TGTGCCAGCAGGTACAGGGGGGAAGAGACCCAGTACTTC.

The chain carries TRBV19 and TRBJ1-1, with D possibly being TRBD1 (5 bases). Trimming cost V 7 bases and J 5 bases, with 17 bases left between them. CDR1 and CDR2 (germline): LNHDA, SQIVND (reference sequence). The CDR3 spans 14 residues. In DNA, the CDR3 is TGTGCCAGTACCCAAAGGGGCAGTCGGACTGAAGCTTTCTTT. Its protein product is CASTQRGSRTEAFF.

The chain has TRBV27 and TRBJ1-2, with 10 bases identical to TRBD1. This CDR3 has 16 amino acids. V trimming: 5 bases; J trimming: 5 bases; junction bases outside the gene matches: 11. Germline loops: CDR1 MNHEY, CDR2 SMNVEV (reference sequence). The CDR3 loop reads CASSGPGQGLLYGYTF. CDR3 nucleotide sequence: TGTGCCAGCAGTGGTCCGGGACAGGGGCTCCTGTATGGCTACACCTTC.

The chain uses TRBV7-9 and TRBJ1-6; TRBD1 matches 8 bases. The CDR3 sequence is 15 residues long. The J segment lost 10 bases and the V segment lost 1 base, leaving 6 bases of the junction unmatched. In germline, CDR1 is SEHNR, CDR2 FQNEAQ (reference sequence). The CDR3 region is CASSLDGQGYSPLHF. CDR3 nucleotide sequence: TGTGCCAGCAGCTTAGATGGACAGGGATACTCACCCCTCCACTTT.

This chain uses TRBV11-2 with TRBJ2-1, with a possible D match to TRBD2 (6 bases). CDR1 is SGHAT and CDR2 is FQNNGV in the germline V gene. This CDR3 is built from 13 residues. V was pared by 10 bases and J by 2 bases, with 12 bases between. The CDR3, as DNA: TGTGCCACTACGTTAGCGGCCTACAATGAGCAGTTCTTC. Its translation: CATTLAAYNEQFF.

Points on this clone: Other DNA sequences in the same sample also yield this CDR3. V and J are TRBV27 and TRBJ2-1, with 12 nucleotides matching TRBD2. Trimming cost V 6 bases and J 6 bases; bases outside gene matches: 6. The CDR3 is 15 amino acids. The germline CDR1 and CDR2 sequences are MNHEY and SMNVEV (reference sequence). The CDR3 loop reads CASSLTSGSTNEQFF. CDR3 nucleotide sequence: TGTGCCAGCAGCTTGACTAGCGGGAGTACCAATGAGCAGTTCTTC.

This clone was seen once. The rearrangement uses TRBV20-1 and TRBJ2-3; D remains unclear. Trimming cost V 3 bases and J 4 bases, with 5 bases left between them. The CDR3 has 11 amino acids. CDR1 is DFQATT and CDR2 is SNEGSKA in the germline V gene (reference sequence). The CDR3 loop reads CSASLPDTQYF. DNA of the CDR3: TGCAGTGCTAGTCTCCCAGATACGCAGTATTTT.

This chain joins TRBV15 and TRBJ1-5; D gene ambiguous. CDR3 length equals 13 residues. The V gene's germline CDR1 is LNHNV and CDR2 YYDKDF (reference sequence). Trimming took 3 bases from V and 2 from J, leaving 5 bases between them. CDR3 region: CATSRGGNQPQHF. In DNA, the CDR3 is TGTGCCACCAGCAGGGGCGGCAATCAGCCCCAGCATTTT.

V is TRBV7-6 and J is TRBJ2-3; 8 bases are a match to TRBD2. The J segment lost 6 bases and the V segment lost 5 bases, leaving 10 bases of the junction unmatched. Germline CDR1 is SGHVS and CDR2 is FNYEAQ. The CDR3 is made up of 15 amino acids. The CDR3, as DNA: TGTGCCAGCAGCCCAGAAGCGGGAGTGGCTGATACGCAGTATTTT. Protein product: CASSPEAGVADTQYF.

In its sample, this clone was seen a few times. The chain joins TRBV4-1 to TRBJ1-1; D gene ambiguous. Germline assignment: CDR1 MGHRA and CDR2 YSYEKL. The length of the CDR3 is 13 residues. V lost 0 bases to trimming and J lost 5 bases, with 7 bases between them. Here the CDR3 DNA reads TGCGCCAGCAGCCAAGATGACTGGACTGAAGCTTTCTTT. It codes for CASSQDDWTEAFF.

V gene TRBV4-1 combines with J gene TRBJ1-6; 12 nucleotides match TRBD1. Germline CDR1 MGHRA, CDR2 YSYEKL. CDR3 size: 16 residues. With V trimmed by 2 bases and J by 14 bases, 10 bases remained unmatched. CDR3 sequence reads: CASSQMRGQGAGTLHF. The CDR3 DNA is TGCGCCAGCAGCCAAATGAGGGGACAGGGGGCGGGAACCCTCCACTTT.

The rearrangement uses TRBV5-4 and TRBJ1-2; TRBD1 might be the D (6 bases). Per germline, CDR1 SGHNT and CDR2 YYREEE (reference sequence). This CDR3 contains 14 residues. The V and J ends lost 1 base and 3 bases respectively, with 10 bases between them. CDR3 nucleotides: TGTGCCAGCAGCTTGCCATCAGGGGACTATGGCTACACCTTC. Translating gives CASSLPSGDYGYTF.

The chain couples TRBV27 to TRBJ1-4; weak D call: TRBD1 (5 bases). CDR3 length: 16 amino acids. Per germline, CDR1 MNHEY and CDR2 SMNVEV (reference sequence). Trimming left V 7 bases short and J 0 bases short, with 15 bases between. CDR3 loop: CASKGGAYATNEKLFF. As DNA, the CDR3 is TGTGCCAGCAAGGGAGGGGCGTACGCAACTAATGAAAAACTGTTTTTT.

This chain links TRBV29-1 with TRBJ2-1; TRBD1 agrees at 9 bases. V dropped 3 bases and J dropped 7; count of bases not matched to a gene: 4. CDR1 and CDR2 (germline): SQVTM, ANQGSEA. The CDR3 covers 13 residues. In DNA, the CDR3 is TGCAGCGTTGATGGGACAGGGAAGAATGAGCAGTTCTTC. Protein product: CSVDGTGKNEQFF.

The chain employs TRBV25-1 and TRBJ2-3; 11 nucleotides match TRBD1. J was trimmed by 3 bases and V by 3 bases; bases with no gene match: 2. CDR3 length: 15 residues. Per germline, CDR1 MGHDK and CDR2 SYGVNS. CDR3 in amino acids: CASSEDRGRTDTQYF. The CDR3 nucleotides read TGTGCCAGCAGTGAGGACAGGGGGCGGACAGATACGCAGTATTTT.

DNA of the CDR3: TGTGCCACCTTACCCCGGGGGGGTACAACGCAGTATTTT. Protein product: CATLPRGGTTQYF. V usage is TRBV27 and J usage is TRBJ2-3; 8 positions agree with TRBD2. Losses at the gene ends were 10 bases for V and 9 bases for J; bases not matched to a gene: 12. There are 13 residues in the CDR3. Per germline, CDR1 MNHEY and CDR2 SMNVEV (reference sequence).

This clone was seen a handful of times. This sequence joins TRBV6-1 and TRBJ1-5; 8 bases are a match to TRBD1. CDR3 size: 15 residues. J was trimmed by 2 bases and V by 4 bases; bases with no gene match: 4. Per germline, CDR1 MNHNS and CDR2 SASEGT. The DNA for the CDR3 is TGTGCCAGCAGTGGTATGACAGGGGGCAATCAGCCCCAGCATTTT. Its protein product is CASSGMTGGNQPQHF.

The V gene is TRBV30, the J gene TRBJ2-1, with TRBD1 identical over 8 bases. With 4 bases clipped from V and 1 base from J, the junction kept 0 bases outside the gene matches. The CDR3 loop spans 13 amino acids. Germline assignment: CDR1 GTSNPN and CDR2 SVGIG (reference sequence). The CDR3, as DNA: TGTGCCTGGAACAGGGGGTCCTACAATGAGCAGTTCTTC. This gives the protein CAWNRGSYNEQFF.

The rearrangement joins TRBV14 to TRBJ2-2; 12 bases are a match to TRBD2. This CDR3 is built from 17 residues. The V segment lost 0 bases and the J segment 7 bases; nucleotides outside the gene matches: 6. Germline assignment: CDR1 SGHDN and CDR2 FVKESK. CDR3 sequence (DNA): TGTGCCAGCAGCCAAGATCTAGCGGGAGGGCCGGGCGGGGAGCTGTTTTTT. Protein product: CASSQDLAGGPGGELFF. Using reference TRBV14 and TRBJ2-2 for the parts outside the CDR3, the full variable domain is EAGVTQFPSHSVIEKGQTVTLRCDPISGHDNLYWYRRVMGKEIKFLLHFVKESKQDESGMPNNRFLAERTGGTYSTLKVQPAELEDSGVYFCASSQDLAGGPGGELFFGEGSRLTVL.

The V call is TRBV14, the J call TRBJ2-1; perhaps TRBD2 as D (6 bases). The CDR3 runs to 17 residues. The germline CDR1 and CDR2 sequences are SGHDN and FVKESK. V was clipped by 4 bases and J by 7 bases, with 23 bases between them. The CDR3 DNA reads as TGTGCCAGCAGCCCGTCCTGGGGGGTGAGTTCTGAGAATGAGCAGTTCTTC. This codes for CASSPSWGVSSENEQFF.

This clone came up a few times. The chain uses TRBV30 and TRBJ2-6, with D hard to call. This CDR3 contains 14 residues. Germline-derived CDR1 and CDR2 are GTSNPN and SVGIG (reference sequence). V was cut by 4 bases and J by 6 bases, with 13 bases left in between. CDR3 DNA: TGTGCCTGGACCAGGCCAGTTGAGGCCAACGTCCTGACTTTC. It translates to CAWTRPVEANVLTF.

This chain uses TRBV7-8 with TRBJ1-1; D call uncertain. In germline, CDR1 is SGHVS, CDR2 FQNEAQ. Trimming took 5 bases from V and 1 from J, leaving 14 bases between them. The CDR3 totals 15 residues. The chain's CDR3 is CASSPSGVSNTEAFF. CDR3 in DNA: TGTGCCAGCAGCCCGAGCGGAGTCTCGAACACTGAAGCTTTCTTT.

This clone was observed a few times. The chain joins TRBV2 to TRBJ2-6; 11 positions agree with TRBD1. Unmatched junction bases numbered 5, after V lost 6 bases and J lost 4 bases. In germline, CDR1 is SNHLY, CDR2 FYNNEI. CDR3 length: 16 residues. The CDR3 reads CASSKGQGAGANVLTF. For the CDR3, the DNA is TGTGCCAGCAGCAAAGGACAGGGGGCCGGGGCCAACGTCCTGACTTTC.